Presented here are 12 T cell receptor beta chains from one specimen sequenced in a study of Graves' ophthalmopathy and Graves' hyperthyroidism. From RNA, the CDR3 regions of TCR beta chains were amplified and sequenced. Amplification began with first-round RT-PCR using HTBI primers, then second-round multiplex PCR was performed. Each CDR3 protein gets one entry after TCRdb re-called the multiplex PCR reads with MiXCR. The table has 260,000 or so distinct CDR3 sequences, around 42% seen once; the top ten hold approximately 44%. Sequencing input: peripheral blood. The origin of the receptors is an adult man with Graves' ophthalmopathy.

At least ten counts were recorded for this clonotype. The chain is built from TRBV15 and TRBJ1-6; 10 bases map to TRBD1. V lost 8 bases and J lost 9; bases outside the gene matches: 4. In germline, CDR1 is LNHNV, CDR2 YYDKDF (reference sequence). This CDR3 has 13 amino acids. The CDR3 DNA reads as TGTGCCACCGGCGACAGGGGGCTTTCACCCCTCCACTTT. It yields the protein CATGDRGLSPLHF.

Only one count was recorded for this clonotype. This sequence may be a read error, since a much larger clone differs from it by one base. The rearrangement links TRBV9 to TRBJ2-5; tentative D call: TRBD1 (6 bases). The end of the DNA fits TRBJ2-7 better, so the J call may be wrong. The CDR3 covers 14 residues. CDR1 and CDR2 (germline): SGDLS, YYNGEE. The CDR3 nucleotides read TGTGCCAGCAGCGTAGGAGAGGGGGCCTACGAGCAGTACTTC. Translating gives CASSVGEGAYEQYF.

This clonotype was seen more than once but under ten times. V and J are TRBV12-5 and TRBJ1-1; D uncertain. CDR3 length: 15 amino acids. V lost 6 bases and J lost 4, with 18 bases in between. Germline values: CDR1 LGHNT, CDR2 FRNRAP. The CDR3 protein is CASGSLGPRLTEAFF. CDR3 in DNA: TGTGCTAGTGGGAGCCTGGGCCCGAGACTCACTGAAGCTTTCTTT. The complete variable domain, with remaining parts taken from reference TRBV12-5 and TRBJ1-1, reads DARVTQTPRHKVTEMGQEVTMRCQPILGHNTVFWYRQTMMQGLELLAYFRNRAPLDDSGMPKDRFSAEMPDATLATLKIQPSEPRDSAVYFCASGSLGPRLTEAFFGQGTRLTVV.

CDR3 sequence (DNA): TGCGCCAGCAGAGTCACTAGTAACAAGGCAGATACGCAGTATTTT. It encodes CASRVTSNKADTQYF. V gene TRBV10-2 combines with J gene TRBJ2-3; tentatively, D is TRBD2 (5 bases). V was trimmed by 6 bases and J by 4 bases, leaving 17 bases between them. The CDR3 runs to 15 residues. Germline lookup yields CDR1 WSHSY and CDR2 SAAADI.

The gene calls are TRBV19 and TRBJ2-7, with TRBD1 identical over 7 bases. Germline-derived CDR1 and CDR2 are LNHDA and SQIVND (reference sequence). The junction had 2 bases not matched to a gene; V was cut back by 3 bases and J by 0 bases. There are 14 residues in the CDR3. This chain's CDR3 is CASSMDRFSYEQYF. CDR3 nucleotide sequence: TGTGCCAGTAGTATGGACAGGTTCTCCTACGAGCAGTACTTC.

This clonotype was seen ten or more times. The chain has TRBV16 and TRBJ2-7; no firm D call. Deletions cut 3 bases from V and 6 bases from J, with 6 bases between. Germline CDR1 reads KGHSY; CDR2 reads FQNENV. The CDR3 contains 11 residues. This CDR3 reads CASSQGIEQYF. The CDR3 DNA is TGTGCCAGCAGCCAGGGGATCGAGCAGTACTTC.

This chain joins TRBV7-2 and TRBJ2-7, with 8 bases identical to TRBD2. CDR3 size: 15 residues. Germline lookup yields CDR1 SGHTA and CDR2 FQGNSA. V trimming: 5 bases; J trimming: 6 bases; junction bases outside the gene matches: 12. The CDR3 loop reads CASSRILAGGVEQYF. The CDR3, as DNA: TGTGCCAGCAGCCGTATCTTGGCGGGGGGTGTCGAGCAGTACTTC.

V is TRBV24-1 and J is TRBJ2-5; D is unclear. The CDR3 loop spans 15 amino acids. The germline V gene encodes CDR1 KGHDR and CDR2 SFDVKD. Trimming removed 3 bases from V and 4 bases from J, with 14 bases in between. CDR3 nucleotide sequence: TGTGCCACCAGTGATCCTCATTTCCAAGGAGAGACCCAGTACTTC. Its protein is CATSDPHFQGETQYF.

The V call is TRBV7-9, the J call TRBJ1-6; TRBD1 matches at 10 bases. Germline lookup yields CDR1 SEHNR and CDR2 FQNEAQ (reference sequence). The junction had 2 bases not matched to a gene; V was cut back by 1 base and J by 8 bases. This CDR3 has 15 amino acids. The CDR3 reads CASSLGGTGDSPLHF. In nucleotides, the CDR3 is TGTGCCAGCAGCTTAGGTGGGACAGGGGATTCACCCCTCCACTTT.

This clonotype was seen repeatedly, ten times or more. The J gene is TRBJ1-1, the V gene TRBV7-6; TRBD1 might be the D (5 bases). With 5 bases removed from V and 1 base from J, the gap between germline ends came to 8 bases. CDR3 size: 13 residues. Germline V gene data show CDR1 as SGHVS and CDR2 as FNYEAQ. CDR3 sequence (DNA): TGTGCCAGCAGCCGTGACAGGAACACTGAAGCTTTCTTT. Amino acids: CASSRDRNTEAFF. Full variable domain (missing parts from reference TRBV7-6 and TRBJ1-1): GAGVSQSPRYKVTKRGQDVALRCDPISGHVSLYWYRQALGQGPEFLTYFNYEAQQDKSGLPNDRFSAERPEGSISTLTIQRTEQRDSAMYRCASSRDRNTEAFFGQGTRLTVV.

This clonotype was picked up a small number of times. CDR3 DNA sequence: TGTGCCAGCAGCACATCCCAGGGAGATCAGCCCCAGCATTTT. Its translation is CASSTSQGDQPQHF. V is TRBV7-2 and J is TRBJ1-5, with a tentative D call TRBD1 (5 bases). This CDR3 region has 14 residues. Germline lookup yields CDR1 SGHTA and CDR2 FQGNSA. Trimming removed 5 bases from V and 5 bases from J, with 13 bases in between.

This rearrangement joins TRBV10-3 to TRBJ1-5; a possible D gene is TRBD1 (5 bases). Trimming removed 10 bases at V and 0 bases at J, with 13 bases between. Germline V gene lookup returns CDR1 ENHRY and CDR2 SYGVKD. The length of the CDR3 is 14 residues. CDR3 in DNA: TGTGCCAGCAGAAAGGGGTATAGCAATCAGCCCCAGCATTTT. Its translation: CASRKGYSNQPQHF.